A single sample gave rise to the 14 T cell receptor beta chains below, sequenced in a study of T cells in Graves' hyperthyroidism and ophthalmopathy. RNA transcripts were the template for amplifying TCR beta CDR3 regions. TCR CDR3 underwent first-round RT-PCR with the HTBI primer set. TCRdb itself ran the multiplex PCR reads through MiXCR, one entry per CDR3 protein. This table holds a few hundred thousand distinct CDR3 sequences, approximately 15% found once. Sequencing was performed on blood. The receptors stem from a woman younger than 30 with Graves' hyperthyroidism that later progressed to Graves' ophthalmopathy.

This clonotype was observed many times. A read error may produce the germline difference seen at one junction end. This chain connects TRBV18 to TRBJ1-5; 7 positions agree with TRBD1. Germline values: CDR1 KGHSH, CDR2 LQKENI. This CDR3 is 14 amino acids long. CDR3 loop: CASSPPGGGQPQHF. The CDR3 DNA follows: TGTGCCAGCTCCCCACCGGGAGGGGGCCAGCCCCAGCATTTT.

Turning to this clonotype: Just one base apart from a much larger clone, this may be a read error. The V gene is TRBV2, the J gene TRBJ2-7, with 7 bases that match TRBD2. Germline CDR1 SNHLY, CDR2 FYNNEI. The J segment lost 9 bases and the V segment lost 5 bases, leaving 13 bases of the junction unmatched. The CDR3 consists of 14 residues. CDR3 in amino acids: CASSLWRENSGQYF. The CDR3, as DNA: TGTGCCAGCAGTCTGTGGCGGGAGAACAGCGGGCAGTACTTC.

This clonotype came up a few times. The gene calls are TRBV25-1 and TRBJ2-5; 7 nucleotides match TRBD2. This CDR3 comprises 19 residues. CDR1 and CDR2 (germline): MGHDK, SYGVNS. V lost 1 base to trimming and J lost 2 bases; unmatched junction nucleotides: 16. The CDR3 region is CASSEWGGSPVGKQETQYF. CDR3 bases: TGTGCCAGCAGTGAATGGGGCGGGAGCCCGGTCGGGAAACAAGAGACCCAGTACTTC. Drawing the rest from reference TRBV25-1 and TRBJ2-5, the complete variable domain is EADIYQTPRYLVIGTGKKITLECSQTMGHDKMYWYQQDPGMELHLIHYSYGVNSTEKGDLSSESTVSRIRTEHFPLTLESARPSHTSQYLCASSEWGGSPVGKQETQYFGPGTRLLVL.

This clonotype was seen many times. This rearrangement joins TRBV27 to TRBJ2-7; TRBD2 matches 14 bases. CDR1 and CDR2 from the germline V gene are MNHEY and SMNVEV (reference sequence). V lost 7 bases and J lost 0; bases outside the gene matches: 8. CDR3 length equals 17 residues. The DNA for the CDR3 is TGTGCCAGCATGGGACTAGCGGGAGTAATACCCTCCTACGAGCAGTACTTC. It yields the protein CASMGLAGVIPSYEQYF.

To note about this clonotype: A read error may be the cause here, since a much bigger clone is one base away. The chain recombines TRBV6-1 with TRBJ2-5; possible D gene TRBD1, 6 bases. The CDR3 totals 13 residues. CDR1 is MNHNS, CDR2 SASEGT, per germline. As DNA, the CDR3 is TGTGCCAGCAGGGTGACAGGCAGGGAGACCCAGCACTTC. Translation: CASRVTGRETQHF.

This clonotype showed up just a few times. J is TRBJ2-3 and V is TRBV6-5; D perhaps matches TRBD1 (6 bases). Germline CDR1 MNHEY, CDR2 SVGAGI. Trimming pared 2 bases from V and 2 bases from J, leaving 11 bases between. The CDR3 loop spans 15 amino acids. The CDR3 here is CASSYRGSHTDTQYF. The CDR3 DNA follows: TGTGCCAGCAGTTACAGGGGGAGCCACACAGATACGCAGTATTTT.

This clonotype was detected only a few times. The rearrangement uses TRBV27 and TRBJ1-1, with TRBD1 as a possible D gene (5 bases). V lost 3 bases and J 1 base, leaving 15 bases between the germline ends. CDR1 MNHEY and CDR2 SMNVEV come from the germline V gene (reference sequence). The CDR3 is 16 amino acids. The CDR3 DNA reads TGTGCCAGCAGTTTCGGCCAGGGCGTTTCGAACACTGAAGCTTTCTTT. It yields the protein CASSFGQGVSNTEAFF.

This clonotype was detected ten times or more. V is TRBV12-3 or TRBV12-4 and J is TRBJ2-1, with 8 bases that match TRBD2. The J segment lost 10 bases and the V segment lost 10 bases, leaving 12 bases of the junction unmatched. The CDR3 contains 13 residues. The CDR3 protein is CATKGLGSVEQFF. The CDR3, as DNA: TGTGCCACCAAGGGACTAGGATCGGTCGAGCAGTTCTTC.

The gene calls are TRBV25-1 and TRBJ1-2; 10 bases match TRBD1. Unmatched junction bases numbered 3, after V lost 4 bases and J lost 7 bases. Germline assignment: CDR1 MGHDK and CDR2 SYGVNS. There are 13 residues in the CDR3. CDR3 in DNA: TGTGCCAGCAGTGCCCGGGACAGGGGTGGCTACACCTTC. It translates to CASSARDRGGYTF.

The chain combines TRBV7-9 with TRBJ2-1, with D possibly being TRBD1 (5 bases). Trimming removed 1 base at V and 0 bases at J, with 19 bases between. CDR1 is SEHNR, CDR2 FQNEAQ, per germline (reference sequence). CDR3 length equals 19 residues. The CDR3 loop reads CASSLGVINRLPSYNEQFF. The CDR3 DNA is TGTGCCAGCAGCTTAGGGGTTATTAACAGGTTACCCTCCTACAATGAGCAGTTCTTC.

This clonotype was picked up one time. This may come from a read error, since a much larger clone is one base off. The CDR3 nucleotides read TGTGCCAGCAGTTTCGAGGCAGGGCTCTATGGCTACACCTTC. It translates to CASSFEAGLYGYTF. The chain is built from TRBV12-3 or TRBV12-4 and TRBJ1-2, with D maybe TRBD1 (5 bases). V lost 3 bases and J 4 bases, leaving 12 bases between the germline ends. This CDR3 comprises 14 residues.

The V and J genes are TRBV27 and TRBJ2-7; possible D gene TRBD2, 6 bases. The germline gives CDR1 MNHEY, CDR2 SMNVEV (reference sequence). V was shortened by 5 bases and J by 3 bases, with 11 bases between the two germline ends. This CDR3 is built from 13 residues. The CDR3 region is CASSPGTFYEQYF. As DNA, the CDR3 is TGTGCCAGCAGTCCGGGGACTTTCTACGAGCAGTACTTC.

The chain is built from TRBV6-1 and TRBJ1-1; tentative D call: TRBD1 (5 bases). Germline V gene data show CDR1 as MNHNS and CDR2 as SASEGT. This CDR3 contains 15 residues. Trimming shortened V by 0 bases and J by 0 bases, and 8 bases separated the two germline ends. In DNA form, the CDR3 reads TGTGCCAGCAGTGAAGCTTGGGGACTGAACACTGAAGCTTTCTTT. Protein: CASSEAWGLNTEAFF.

This clonotype has a count of ten or more. The chain joins TRBV6-1 to TRBJ1-5; D gene unclear. Trimming removed 6 bases from V and 7 bases from J, with 16 bases in between. This CDR3 comprises 14 residues. CDR1 and CDR2 from the germline V gene are MNHNS and SASEGT. The CDR3 is CASRNPWARQPQHF. CDR3 coding DNA: TGTGCCAGCAGAAATCCGTGGGCGAGACAGCCCCAGCATTTT.